Many counts were recorded for the clone carrying this T cell receptor (beta chain). TCRdb re-called the reads through MiXCR, storing one row per CDR3 protein. The sample holds 160,000 or so distinct CDR3 sequences, around 22% seen once. These data belong to a study of T cell repertoires in cytomegalovirus infection. The CDR3 has 18 residues. Germline lookup yields CDR1 SEHNR and CDR2 FQNEAQ (reference sequence). Trimming took off 5 bases at V and 2 bases at J, with 22 bases between the two ends. The sample was PBMCs. V is TRBV7-9 and J is TRBJ1-3; TRBD1 might be the D (6 bases). The TCR sequence derives from a human donor in good health (CMV status not recorded). Some clones in this sample may be carry-over from other donors' samples. The CDR3 bases are TGTGCCAGCAGCCCCAGCCACCTCACAGGGCAAACTGGAAACACCATATATTTT. Translated, it gives CASSPSHLTGQTGNTIYF.